The clone carrying this T cell receptor beta chain was counted between two and nine times. The antigen is unknown. Possible read error: a much larger clone is one base away. cDNA libraries for TCR beta contained unique molecular identifiers. The T cell input of roughly 0.9 to 11 million gave around 450,000 cDNA molecules. TCRdb reanalysed the PCR reads using MiXCR and keeps one entry per CDR3 protein. The sample yields about 150,000 distinct CDR3 sequences, over 25% seen once. These data come from a study of post-analysis software for immune sequencing data. Study overall: Included among the disease courses, which were recorded for the cohort, were relapsing-remitting, secondary progressive and progressive-relapsing multiple sclerosis. Study-wide results and caveats: Normalized Chao1 diversity was significantly lower in multiple sclerosis patients than in controls. TRBV5-6, TRBV5-1 and TRBV20-1 were among five TRBV segments more frequent in patients than controls.

CDR1 is MNHEY and CDR2 is SVGAGI in the germline V gene. V lost 4 bases to trimming and J lost 11 bases; unmatched junction nucleotides: 11. There are 14 residues in the CDR3. Material for sequencing was blood. This chain links TRBV6-5 with TRBJ2-5, with 9 bases lining up with TRBD2. This TCR derives from a girl aged 5-17 years with multiple sclerosis. The CDR3 DNA reads as TGTGCCAGCAGTTCTAGCGGGAATGGTGGTGAGCAGTACTTC. Encoded protein: CASSSSGNGGEQYF.